This TCR beta chain emerged from a study of CXCR3-negative and CXCR3-positive naive CD8 T cells. Study observations and caveats: Cryopreservation partially lowered CXCR3 expression, so most assays used fresh PBMCs.

On this clonotype itself: Antigen specificity is unknown.

This CDR3 region has 17 residues. The germline gives CDR1 SGHTA, CDR2 FQGNSA. Carrying UMI labels, the TRB cDNA libraries were prepared through 5' RACE. Reprocessing the 5' RACE reads, TCRdb reports a single entry for every CDR3 protein and omits DNA. The record lists over 80,000 distinct CDR3 sequences, of which the ten most abundant hold around 1.5%. V and J are TRBV7-2 and TRBJ1-1; lacking DNA, the TRBD1 call made by TCRdb goes unchecked. The sequenced material came from naive CXCR3- CD8+ T cells from blood. The subset denotes: CD45RO-CCR7+CD27+CD95- naive CD8+ T cells lacking CXCR3 (TNR3-). The TCR comes from a human donor in good health. Some clones in this sample may be carry-over from other donors' samples. The CDR3 protein is CASSFPTSRAEGTEAFF.